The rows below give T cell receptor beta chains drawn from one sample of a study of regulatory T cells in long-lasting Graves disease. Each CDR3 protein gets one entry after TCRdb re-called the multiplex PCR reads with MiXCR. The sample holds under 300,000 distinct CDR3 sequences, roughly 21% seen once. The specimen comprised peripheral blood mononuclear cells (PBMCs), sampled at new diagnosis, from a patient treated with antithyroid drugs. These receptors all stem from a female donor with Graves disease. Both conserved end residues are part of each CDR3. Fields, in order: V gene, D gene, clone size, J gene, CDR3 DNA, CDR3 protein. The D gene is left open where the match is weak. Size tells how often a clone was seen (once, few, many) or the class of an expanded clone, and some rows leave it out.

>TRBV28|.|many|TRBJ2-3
TGTGCCAGCAGTTCCGTGGGTATTACGCAGTATTTT
CASSSVGITQYF
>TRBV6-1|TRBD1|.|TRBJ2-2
TGTGCCAGCGGGGACAGACAGACCGGGGAGCTGTTTTTT
CASGDRQTGELFF
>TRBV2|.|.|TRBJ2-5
TGTGCCAGCAGAGGGGTCGGGGAGACCCAGTACTTC
CASRGVGETQYF
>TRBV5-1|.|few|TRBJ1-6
TGCGCCAGCAGCAACAGGGAGAGCTCCTATAATTCACCCCTCCACTTT
CASSNRESSYNSPLHF
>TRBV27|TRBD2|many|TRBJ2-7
TGTGCCAGCAGTTTAATAACGGGAGGGCCGATTTACGAGCAGTACTTC
CASSLITGGPIYEQYF
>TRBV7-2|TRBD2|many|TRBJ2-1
TGTGCCAGCAGCCCCCGGGGGAGGGGCCACAATGAGCAGTTCTTC
CASSPRGRGHNEQFF
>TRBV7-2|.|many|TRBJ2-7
TGTGCCAGCAGCTTAGACGGGGAGAGCTCCTACGAGCAGTACTTC
CASSLDGESSYEQYF
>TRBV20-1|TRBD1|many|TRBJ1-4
TGCAGTGCAAAAACCGGGACAGGGGTTGTTGAAAAACTGTTTTTT
CSAKTGTGVVEKLFF
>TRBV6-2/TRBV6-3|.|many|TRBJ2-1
TGTGCCAGCAGACAAAATGAGCAGTTCTTC
CASRQNEQFF
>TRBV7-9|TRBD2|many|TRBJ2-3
TGTGCCAGCAGCCGGAAAGATAGCGGGAAAACCCGGGATACGCAGTATTTT
CASSRKDSGKTRDTQYF
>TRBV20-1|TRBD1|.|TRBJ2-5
TGCAGTGCTACTAGGACAGGGAAAGAGACCCAGTACTTC
CSATRTGKETQYF
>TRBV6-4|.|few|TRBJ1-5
TGTGCCAGCAGTGAAAACGGACGGCATCAGCCCCAGCATTTT
CASSENGRHQPQHF
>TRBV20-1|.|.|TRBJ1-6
TGCAGTGCTAGATCCCCACAGGCTGTAGCACCCCTCCACTTT
CSARSPQAVAPLHF
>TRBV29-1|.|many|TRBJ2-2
TGCAGCGTAACGGCTTGGGGGGAGCTGTTTTTT
CSVTAWGELFF
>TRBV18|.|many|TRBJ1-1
TGTGCCAGCTCACCAGAACCCGGACCGTTGAACACTGAAGCTTTCTTT
CASSPEPGPLNTEAFF
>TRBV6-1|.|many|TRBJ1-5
TGTGCCAGCACTGGGGGGCCGTATCAGCCCCAGCATTTT
CASTGGPYQPQHF
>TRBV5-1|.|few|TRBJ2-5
TGCGCCAGCAGCGGGGCGGGGGCCAGAGGGGAAGAGACCCAGTACTTC
CASSGAGARGEETQYF
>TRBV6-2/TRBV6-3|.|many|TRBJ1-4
TGTGCCAGCAGTTACGGGACGGCCGTGTTTTTT
CASSYGTAVFF
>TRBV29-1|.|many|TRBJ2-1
TGCAGCGTTGAAGATCGCGGATTGGGGGATGAGCAGTTCTTC
CSVEDRGLGDEQFF
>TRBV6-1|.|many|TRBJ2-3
TGTGCCAGCAGTCCGGACATCAGCACAGATACGCAGTATTTT
CASSPDISTDTQYF
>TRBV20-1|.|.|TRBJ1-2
TGCAGTGCCAAACCCACAGGAGACATGACCAGCTATGGCTACACCTTC
CSAKPTGDMTSYGYTF
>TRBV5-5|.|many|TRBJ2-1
TGTGCCAGCAGCTTCAATTTGGACTTGACCTACAATGAGCAGTTCTTC
CASSFNLDLTYNEQFF
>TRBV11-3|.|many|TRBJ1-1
TGTGCCAGCAGCTTTACCTCGTACACTGAAGCTTTCTTT
CASSFTSYTEAFF
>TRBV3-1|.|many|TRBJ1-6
TGTGCCAGCAGCCAAACAGGGATGGGGACACCCCTCCACTTT
CASSQTGMGTPLHF
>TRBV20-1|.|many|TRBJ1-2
TGCAGTGCTAGGGATGTCAGGGTCGGGGACGGCTACACCTTC
CSARDVRVGDGYTF
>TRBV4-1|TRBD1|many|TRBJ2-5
TGCGCCAGCAGCCAGAGTCCGGGACAGGGATTGGAGACCCAGTACTTC
CASSQSPGQGLETQYF
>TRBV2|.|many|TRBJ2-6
TGTGCCAGCAGTGAAGGGGCTGGGGCCAACGTCCTGACTTTC
CASSEGAGANVLTF
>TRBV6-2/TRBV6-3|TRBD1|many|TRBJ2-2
TGTGCCAGCAGTTACTCGACAGGGGAATGGTCCGGGGAGCTGTTTTTT
CASSYSTGEWSGELFF
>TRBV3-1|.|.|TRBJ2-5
TGTGCCAGCAGCCAAGACCTCGACGATGGAGAGACCCAGTACTTC
CASSQDLDDGETQYF
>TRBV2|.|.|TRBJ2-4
TGTGCCGGAGCGGCAGGACTAGCCAAAAACATTCAGTACTTC
CAGAAGLAKNIQYF
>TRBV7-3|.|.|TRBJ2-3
TGTGCCAGCAGCTTATCGGGCACGGGGGCAGATACGCAGTATTTT
CASSLSGTGADTQYF
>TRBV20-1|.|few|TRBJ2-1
TGCAGTGCTAGAGATCTCAAAGGTTATCGGGGGGCTTCCTACAATGAGCAGTTCTTC
CSARDLKGYRGASYNEQFF
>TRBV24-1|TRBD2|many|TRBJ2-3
TGTGCCACCAGTGATTCTGTAGCGGGGGACACAGATACGCAGTATTTT
CATSDSVAGDTDTQYF
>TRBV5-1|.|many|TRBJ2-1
TGCGCCAGCAGCTTGGGGGGGGCTCGGTACAATGAGCAGTTCTTC
CASSLGGARYNEQFF
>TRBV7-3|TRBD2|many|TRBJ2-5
TGTGCCAGCAGCCCGGGACTAGCGGGAGCCCAAGAGACCCAGTACTTC
CASSPGLAGAQETQYF
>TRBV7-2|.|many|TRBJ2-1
TGTGCCAGCAGCCCCGGACTTAACTACAATGAGCAGTTCTTC
CASSPGLNYNEQFF
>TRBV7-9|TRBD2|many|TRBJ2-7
TGTGCCAGCAGCTCCCAAGCGGGAGGCTACGAGCAGTACTTC
CASSSQAGGYEQYF
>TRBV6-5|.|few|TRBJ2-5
TGTGCCAGCAGTTACTCACACCGGGACACCATCCAAGAGACCCAGTACTTC
CASSYSHRDTIQETQYF
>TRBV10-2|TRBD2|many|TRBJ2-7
TGCGCCAGCAGCCCGGGAGGGCCTTTTTACGAGCAGTACTTC
CASSPGGPFYEQYF
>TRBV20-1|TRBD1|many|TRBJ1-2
TGCAGTGTTCGGAGGGGGCCCTATGGCTACACCTTC
CSVRRGPYGYTF
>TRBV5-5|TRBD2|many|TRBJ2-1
TGTGCCAGCAGCCCAGGACTAGCGGGAGGTAGGGAGCAGTTCTTC
CASSPGLAGGREQFF
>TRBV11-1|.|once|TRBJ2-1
TGTGCCAGCAGCTTAGACCGACACAATGAGCAGTTCTTC
CASSLDRHNEQFF
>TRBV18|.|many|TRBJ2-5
TGTGCCAGCTCACCTCAGTTTGGATCCCAAGAGACCCAGTACTTC
CASSPQFGSQETQYF
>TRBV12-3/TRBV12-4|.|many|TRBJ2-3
TGTGCCAGCAGTTTAGCCAGGGGGGAGGGAGATACGCAGTATTTT
CASSLARGEGDTQYF
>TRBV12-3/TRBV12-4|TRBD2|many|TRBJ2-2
TGTGCCAGCAGTTCACGGACTAGATCGCTCACCGGGGAGCTGTTTTTT
CASSSRTRSLTGELFF
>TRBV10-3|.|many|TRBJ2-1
TGTGCCATCAGTGAGTACAATGAGCAGTTCTTC
CAISEYNEQFF
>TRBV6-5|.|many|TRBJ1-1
TGTGCCAGCAGTTTCAGGGATGTCAACACTGAAGCTTTCTTT
CASSFRDVNTEAFF
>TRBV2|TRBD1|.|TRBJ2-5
TGTGCCAGCAGTCCCGGGACAGGGGGCGGGGAGACCCAGTACTTC
CASSPGTGGGETQYF
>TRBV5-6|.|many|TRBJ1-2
TGTGCCAGCAGCTTGGGTTCAGGGATTCAGGGCTACACCTTC
CASSLGSGIQGYTF
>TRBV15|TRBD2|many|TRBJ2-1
TGTGCCACCAGTCCACTAGCGGGGGAATACAATGAGCAGTTCTTC
CATSPLAGEYNEQFF
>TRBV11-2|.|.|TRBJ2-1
TGTGCCAGCAGCTTAGCCCCCCTTCGTGAGCAGTTCTTC
CASSLAPLREQFF
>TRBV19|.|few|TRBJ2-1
TGTGCCAGTAGTACACAGGCTTCGGGGAATGAGCAGTTCTTC
CASSTQASGNEQFF